This T cell receptor (beta chain) came from a study of follicular helper T cells after annual influenza vaccination. About the research overall: Some donors were sampled over the 2013-2014, 2014-2015 and 2015-2016 vaccinations. General study findings and limits: ICOS+CD38+ cTfh clonality tracked population frequency, and its change tracked circulating plasmablast change.

Profiled with immunoSEQ multiplex PCR; TCRdb holds only in-frame clones, not every one. The sample records under 15,000 clones, 80% being singletons. Worth noting for this clone: No antigen is known for it.

CDR1 is MNHEY and CDR2 is SMNVEV in the germline V gene (reference sequence). V lost 6 bases, J lost 7 bases, and 12 bases lay in between. This CDR3 is 12 amino acids long. Time point here: 2015-2016 season, pre-vaccination. No donor had influenza vaccine in the prior 6 months; all lived in the community. The input for sequencing was CXCR5+ CD38- circulating T follicular helper cells from blood, taken on the day of influenza vaccination. The subset: circulating Tfh, non-naive CD4+CXCR5+PD-1+ (ICOS+CD38+ or ICOS-CD38-). The sequence was obtained from an adult who received the influenza vaccine. The chain joins TRBV27 to TRBJ1-2; D not resolved. CDR3 DNA: TGTGCCAGCAGCGCCCTCGGAATTGGCTACACCTTC. This encodes CASSALGIGYTF.